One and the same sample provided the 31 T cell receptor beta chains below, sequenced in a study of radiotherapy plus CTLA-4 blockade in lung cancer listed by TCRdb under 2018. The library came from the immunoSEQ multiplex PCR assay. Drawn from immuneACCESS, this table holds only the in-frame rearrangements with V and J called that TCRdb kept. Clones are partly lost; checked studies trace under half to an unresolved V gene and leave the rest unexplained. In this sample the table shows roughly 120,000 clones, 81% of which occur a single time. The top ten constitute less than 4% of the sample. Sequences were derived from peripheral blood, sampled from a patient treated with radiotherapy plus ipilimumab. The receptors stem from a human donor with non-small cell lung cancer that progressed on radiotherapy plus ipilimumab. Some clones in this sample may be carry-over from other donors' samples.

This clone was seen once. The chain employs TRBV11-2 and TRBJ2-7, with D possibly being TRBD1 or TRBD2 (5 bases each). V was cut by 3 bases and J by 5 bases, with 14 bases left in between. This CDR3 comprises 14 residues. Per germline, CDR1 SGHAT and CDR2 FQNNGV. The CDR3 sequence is CASSFVAGSNEQYF. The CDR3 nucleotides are TGTGCCAGCAGCTTCGTCGCAGGGAGTAACGAGCAGTACTTC.

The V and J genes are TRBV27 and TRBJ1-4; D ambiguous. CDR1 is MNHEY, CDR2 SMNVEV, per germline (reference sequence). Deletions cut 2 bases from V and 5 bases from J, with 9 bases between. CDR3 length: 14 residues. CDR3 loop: CASSLMGRNEKLFF. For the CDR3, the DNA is TGTGCCAGCAGTTTAATGGGCAGAAATGAAAAACTGTTTTTT. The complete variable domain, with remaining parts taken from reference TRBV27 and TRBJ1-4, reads EAQVTQNPRYLITVTGKKLTVTCSQNMNHEYMSWYRQDPGLGLRQIYYSMNVEVTDKGDVPEGYKVSRKEKRNFPLILESPSPNQTSLYFCASSLMGRNEKLFFGSGTQLSVL.

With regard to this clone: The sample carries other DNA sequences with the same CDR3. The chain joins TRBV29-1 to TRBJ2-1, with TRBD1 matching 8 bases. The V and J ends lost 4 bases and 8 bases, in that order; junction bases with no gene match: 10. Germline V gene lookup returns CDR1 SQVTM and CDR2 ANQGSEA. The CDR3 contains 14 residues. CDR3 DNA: TGCAGCGTTGCGCACCGGACAGGGCCCGATGAGCAGTTCTTC. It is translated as CSVAHRTGPDEQFF.

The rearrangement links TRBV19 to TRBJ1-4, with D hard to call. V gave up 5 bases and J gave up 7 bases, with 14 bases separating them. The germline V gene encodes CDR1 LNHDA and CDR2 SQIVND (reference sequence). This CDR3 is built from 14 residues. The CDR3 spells CASSSRGSREKLFF. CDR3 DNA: TGTGCCAGTAGTTCCCGGGGTAGCCGTGAAAAACTGTTTTTT.

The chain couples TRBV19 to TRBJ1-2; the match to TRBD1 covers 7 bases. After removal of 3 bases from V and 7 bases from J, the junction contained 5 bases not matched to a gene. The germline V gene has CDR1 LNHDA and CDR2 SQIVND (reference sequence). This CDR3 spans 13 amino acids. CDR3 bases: TGTGCCAGTAGTATGGGTACAGGGGTTGGCTACACCTTC. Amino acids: CASSMGTGVGYTF.

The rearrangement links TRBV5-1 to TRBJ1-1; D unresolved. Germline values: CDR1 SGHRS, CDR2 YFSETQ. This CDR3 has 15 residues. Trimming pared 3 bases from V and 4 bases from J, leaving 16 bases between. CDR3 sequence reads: CASSYPALESTEAFF. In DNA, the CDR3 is TGCGCCAGCAGCTACCCTGCTTTGGAGAGCACTGAAGCTTTCTTT.

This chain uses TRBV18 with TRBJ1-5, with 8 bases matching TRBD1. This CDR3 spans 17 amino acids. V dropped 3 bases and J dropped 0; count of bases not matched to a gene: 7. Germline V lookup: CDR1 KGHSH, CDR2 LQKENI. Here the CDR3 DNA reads TGTGCCAGCTCACCGGGACAGGCCCTTTATAGCAATCAGCCCCAGCATTTT. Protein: CASSPGQALYSNQPQHF.

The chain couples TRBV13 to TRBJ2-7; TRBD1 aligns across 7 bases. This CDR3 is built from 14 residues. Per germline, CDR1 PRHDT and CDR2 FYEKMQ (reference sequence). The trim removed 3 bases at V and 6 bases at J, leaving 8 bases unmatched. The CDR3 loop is CASSFRLTGVEQYF. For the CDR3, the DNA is TGTGCCAGCAGCTTCCGTCTAACAGGGGTCGAGCAGTACTTC. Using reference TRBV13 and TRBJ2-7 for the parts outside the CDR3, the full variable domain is AAGVIQSPRHLIKEKRETATLKCYPIPRHDTVYWYQQGPGQDPQFLISFYEKMQSDKGSIPDRFSAQQFSDYHSELNMSSLELGDSALYFCASSFRLTGVEQYFGPGTRLTVT.

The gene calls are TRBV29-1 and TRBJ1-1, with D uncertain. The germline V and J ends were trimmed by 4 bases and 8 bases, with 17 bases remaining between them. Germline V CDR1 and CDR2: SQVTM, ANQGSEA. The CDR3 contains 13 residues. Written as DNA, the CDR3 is TGCAGCGTTGGGGCCCGCCAACTCAGGGAAGCTTTCTTT. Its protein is CSVGARQLREAFF.

The CDR3 DNA reads TGTGCCAGCAGCGCGCGCCTACTTGGAGAAATGGGAGGCTACACCTTC. Amino acid sequence: CASSARLLGEMGGYTF. The chain carries TRBV27 and TRBJ1-2; D remains ambiguous. The germline V gene encodes CDR1 MNHEY and CDR2 SMNVEV (reference sequence). There are 16 residues in the CDR3. V dropped 6 bases and J dropped 8 bases, with 25 bases sitting between them.

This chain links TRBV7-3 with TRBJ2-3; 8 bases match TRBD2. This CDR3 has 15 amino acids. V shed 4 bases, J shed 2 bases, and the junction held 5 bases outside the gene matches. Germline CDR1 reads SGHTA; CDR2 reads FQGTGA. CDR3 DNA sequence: TGTGCCAGCAGCTCCGGGACTAGTCTCACAGATACGCAGTATTTT. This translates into CASSSGTSLTDTQYF.

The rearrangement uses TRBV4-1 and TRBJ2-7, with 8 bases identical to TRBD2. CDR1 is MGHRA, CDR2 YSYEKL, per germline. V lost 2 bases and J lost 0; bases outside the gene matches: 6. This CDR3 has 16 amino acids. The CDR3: CASSQMAGGLSYEQYF. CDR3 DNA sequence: TGCGCCAGCAGCCAAATGGCGGGGGGCCTCTCCTACGAGCAGTACTTC.

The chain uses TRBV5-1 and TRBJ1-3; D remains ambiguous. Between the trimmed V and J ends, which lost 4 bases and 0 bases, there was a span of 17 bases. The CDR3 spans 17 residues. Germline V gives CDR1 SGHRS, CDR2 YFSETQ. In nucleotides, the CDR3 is TGCGCCAGCAGCCGGGATGTTTCTACCACCTCTGGAAACACCATATATTTT. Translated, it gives CASSRDVSTTSGNTIYF.

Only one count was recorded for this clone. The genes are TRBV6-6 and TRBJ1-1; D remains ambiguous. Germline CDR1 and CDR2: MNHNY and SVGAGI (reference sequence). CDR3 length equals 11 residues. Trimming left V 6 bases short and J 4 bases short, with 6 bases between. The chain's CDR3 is CASSRGTEAFF. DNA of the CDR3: TGTGCCAGCAGCCGGGGCACTGAAGCTTTCTTT.

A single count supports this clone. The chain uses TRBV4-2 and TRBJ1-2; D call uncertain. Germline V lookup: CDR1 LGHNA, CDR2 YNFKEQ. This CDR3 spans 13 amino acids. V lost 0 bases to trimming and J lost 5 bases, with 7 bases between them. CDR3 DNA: TGTGCCAGCAGCCAAGACCTAAGTTATGGCTACACCTTC. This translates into CASSQDLSYGYTF.

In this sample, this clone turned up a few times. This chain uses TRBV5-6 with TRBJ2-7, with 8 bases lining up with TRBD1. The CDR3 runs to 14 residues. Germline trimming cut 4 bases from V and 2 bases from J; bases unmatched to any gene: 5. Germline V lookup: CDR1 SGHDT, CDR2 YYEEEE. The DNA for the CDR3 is TGTGCCAGCAGCCCGGCGGGACAGGCCTACGAGCAGTACTTC. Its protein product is CASSPAGQAYEQYF.

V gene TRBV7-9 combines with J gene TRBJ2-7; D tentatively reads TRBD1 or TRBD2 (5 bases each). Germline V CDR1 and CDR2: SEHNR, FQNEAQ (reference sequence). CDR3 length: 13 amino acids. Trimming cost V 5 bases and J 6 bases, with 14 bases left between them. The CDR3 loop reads CASSELRDLEQYF. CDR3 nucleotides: TGTGCCAGCAGCGAACTCCGGGACCTCGAGCAGTACTTC.

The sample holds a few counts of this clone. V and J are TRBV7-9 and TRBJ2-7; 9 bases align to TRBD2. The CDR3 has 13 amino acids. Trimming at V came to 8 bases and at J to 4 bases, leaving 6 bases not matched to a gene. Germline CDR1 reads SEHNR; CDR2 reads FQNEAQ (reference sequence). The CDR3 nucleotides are TGTGCCAGCTCCGCTAGCGGGACATACGAGCAGTACTTC. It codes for CASSASGTYEQYF.

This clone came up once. As DNA, the CDR3 is TGTGCCAGCAGGGACAGGCGCGGGCTCGTCCAAGAAAAACTGTTTTTT. Residues: CASRDRRGLVQEKLFF. This chain uses TRBV2 with TRBJ1-4, with 7 positions matching TRBD1. The CDR3 covers 16 residues. Germline V gene data show CDR1 as SNHLY and CDR2 as FYNNEI. The V and J ends lost 6 bases and 8 bases, in that order; junction bases with no gene match: 15.

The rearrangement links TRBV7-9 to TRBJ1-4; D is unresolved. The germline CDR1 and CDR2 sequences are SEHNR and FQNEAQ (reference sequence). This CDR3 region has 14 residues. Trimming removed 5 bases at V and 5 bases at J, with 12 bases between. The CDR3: CASSPPIGNEKLFF. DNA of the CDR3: TGTGCCAGCAGCCCCCCGATAGGAAATGAAAAACTGTTTTTT.

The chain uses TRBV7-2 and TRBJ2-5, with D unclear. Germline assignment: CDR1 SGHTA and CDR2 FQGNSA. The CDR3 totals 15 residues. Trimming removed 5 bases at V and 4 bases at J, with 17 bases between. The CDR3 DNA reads TGTGCCAGCAGCCTTGGGCGGTCGTCAAGAGAGACCCAGTACTTC. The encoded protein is CASSLGRSSRETQYF. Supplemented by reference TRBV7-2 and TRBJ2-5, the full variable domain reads GAGVSQSPSNKVTEKGKDVELRCDPISGHTALYWYRQSLGQGLEFLIYFQGNSAPDKSGLPSDRFSAERTGGSVSTLTIQRTQQEDSAVYLCASSLGRSSRETQYFGPGTRLLVL.

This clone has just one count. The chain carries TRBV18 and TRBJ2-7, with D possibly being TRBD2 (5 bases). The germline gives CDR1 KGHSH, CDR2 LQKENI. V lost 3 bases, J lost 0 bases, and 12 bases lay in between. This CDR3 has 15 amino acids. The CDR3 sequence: CASSPGPGTSYEQYF. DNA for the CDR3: TGTGCCAGCTCACCCGGCCCGGGAACCTCCTACGAGCAGTACTTC.

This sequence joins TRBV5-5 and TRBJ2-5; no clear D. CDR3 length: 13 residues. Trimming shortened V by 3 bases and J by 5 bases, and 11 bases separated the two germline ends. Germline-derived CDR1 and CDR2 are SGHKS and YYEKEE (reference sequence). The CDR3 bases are TGTGCCAGCAGCTGGGCCTCGCCGGAGACCCAGTACTTC. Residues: CASSWASPETQYF.

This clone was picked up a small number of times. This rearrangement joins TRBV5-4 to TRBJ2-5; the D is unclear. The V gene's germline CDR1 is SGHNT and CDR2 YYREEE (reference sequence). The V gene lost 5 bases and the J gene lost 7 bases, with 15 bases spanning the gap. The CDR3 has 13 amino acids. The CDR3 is CASRSELGGTQYF. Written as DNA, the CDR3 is TGTGCCAGCAGGAGTGAATTAGGCGGGACCCAGTACTTC.

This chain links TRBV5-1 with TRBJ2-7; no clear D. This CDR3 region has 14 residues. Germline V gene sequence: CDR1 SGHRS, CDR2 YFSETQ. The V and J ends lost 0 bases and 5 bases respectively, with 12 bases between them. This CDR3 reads CASSLAAATNEQYF. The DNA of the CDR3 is TGCGCCAGCAGCTTGGCTGCGGCAACCAACGAGCAGTACTTC.

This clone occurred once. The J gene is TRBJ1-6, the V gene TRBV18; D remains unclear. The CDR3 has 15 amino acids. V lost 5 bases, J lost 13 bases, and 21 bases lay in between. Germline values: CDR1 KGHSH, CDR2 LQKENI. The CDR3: CASSTNPDPKSPLHF. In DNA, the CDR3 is TGTGCCAGCTCAACTAACCCGGACCCAAAGTCCCCCCTCCACTTT.

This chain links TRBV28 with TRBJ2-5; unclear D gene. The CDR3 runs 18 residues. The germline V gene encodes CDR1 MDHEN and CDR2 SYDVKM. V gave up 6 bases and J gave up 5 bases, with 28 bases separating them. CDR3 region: CASRQIYRAYSDGETQYF. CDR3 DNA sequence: TGTGCCAGCAGGCAGATCTACCGGGCCTACTCGGATGGGGAGACCCAGTACTTC.

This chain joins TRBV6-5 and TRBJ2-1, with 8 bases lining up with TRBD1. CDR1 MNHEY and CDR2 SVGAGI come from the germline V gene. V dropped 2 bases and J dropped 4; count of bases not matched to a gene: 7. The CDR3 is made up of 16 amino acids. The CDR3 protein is CASSYAGTGPYNEQFF. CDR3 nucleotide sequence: TGTGCCAGCAGTTACGCCGGGACAGGCCCTTACAATGAGCAGTTCTTC.

The CDR3 DNA sequence: TGTGCCAGCAGCGAACGAGCAGGGCTCTCCGGAAACACCATATATTTT. Translation gives CASSERAGLSGNTIYF. The V and J genes are TRBV7-2 and TRBJ1-3, with a tentative D call TRBD1 (5 bases). The germline V and J ends were trimmed by 5 bases and 4 bases, with 18 bases remaining between them. The CDR3 runs to 16 residues. The germline CDR1 and CDR2 sequences are SGHTA and FQGNSA.

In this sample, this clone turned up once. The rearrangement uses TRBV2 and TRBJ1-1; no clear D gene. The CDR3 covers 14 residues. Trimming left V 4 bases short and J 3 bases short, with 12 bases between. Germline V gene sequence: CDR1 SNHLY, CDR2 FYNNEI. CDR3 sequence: CASSAILADTEAFF. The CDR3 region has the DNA TGTGCCAGCAGTGCGATTCTCGCGGACACTGAAGCTTTCTTT.

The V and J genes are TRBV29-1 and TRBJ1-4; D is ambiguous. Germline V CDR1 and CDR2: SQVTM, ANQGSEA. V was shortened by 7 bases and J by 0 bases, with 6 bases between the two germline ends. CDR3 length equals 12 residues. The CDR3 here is CSAGPTNEKLFF. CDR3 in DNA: TGCAGCGCCGGACCAACTAATGAAAAACTGTTTTTT.